These 13 T cell receptor beta chains share one sample of origin, sequenced in a study of blood T cells in healthy people across ages. PCR was performed a second time for roughly 7 to 12 cycles using a sample-barcoded 5' primer and a J-beta primer mix. One entry per CDR3 protein, called by TCRdb with MiXCR from the 5' RACE reads. Altogether 650,000 to 950,000 distinct CDR3 sequences are present, around 45% being singletons, with the ten largest covering about a fifth. Sequenced sample: blood. These receptors were taken from a man aged 60-69 years in good health.

This chain uses TRBV29-1 with TRBJ2-7; 8 bases map to TRBD1. Germline CDR1 is SQVTM and CDR2 is ANQGSEA. The J segment lost 7 bases and the V segment lost 3 bases, leaving 11 bases of the junction unmatched. CDR3 length equals 14 residues. CDR3 loop: CSVEQGAGYDEQYF. The CDR3 bases are TGCAGCGTTGAGCAGGGGGCTGGGTATGATGAGCAGTACTTC.

The CDR3 region has the DNA TGCGCCAGCAGCCAAAACACGGACCCCTACTACGAGCAGTACTTC. As protein: CASSQNTDPYYEQYF. The chain joins TRBV4-1 to TRBJ2-7; D call uncertain. V was shortened by 2 bases and J by 3 bases, with 14 bases between the two germline ends. CDR1 is MGHRA, CDR2 YSYEKL, per germline. This CDR3 is 15 amino acids long.

This clonotype was recorded once. The genes are TRBV20-1 and TRBJ1-2, with 11 bases matching TRBD1. Germline V CDR1 and CDR2: DFQATT, SNEGSKA (reference sequence). The CDR3 is made up of 14 amino acids. V trimming: 0 bases; J trimming: 7 bases; junction bases outside the gene matches: 4. In DNA form, the CDR3 reads TGCAGTGCTAGAGAGGACAGGGGGCATCGTGGCTACACCTTC. It specifies CSAREDRGHRGYTF.

This sequence joins TRBV5-1 and TRBJ1-1; no clear D. V was cut by 2 bases and J by 4 bases, with 18 bases left in between. This CDR3 has 16 amino acids. Germline-derived CDR1 and CDR2 are SGHRS and YFSETQ. This chain's CDR3 is CASSFKEGGKGTEAFF. CDR3 nucleotides: TGCGCCAGCAGCTTCAAGGAAGGAGGGAAAGGCACTGAAGCTTTCTTT. Looking up the rest from reference TRBV5-1 and TRBJ1-1 gives the full variable domain: KAGVTQTPRYLIKTRGQQVTLSCSPISGHRSVSWYQQTPGQGLQFLFEYFSETQRNKGNFPGRFSGRQFSNSRSEMNVSTLELGDSALYLCASSFKEGGKGTEAFFGQGTRLTVV.

V usage is TRBV27 and J usage is TRBJ2-1; a weak D match, TRBD2 (6 bases). In germline, CDR1 is MNHEY, CDR2 SMNVEV (reference sequence). This CDR3 is 15 amino acids long. The ends were cut back, 5 bases at V and 0 bases at J, with 11 bases in the middle. The CDR3 coding sequence is TGTGCCAGCAGTGCGGGAACCAGCTCCTACAATGAGCAGTTCTTC. This translates into CASSAGTSSYNEQFF.

This clonotype was detected only a few times. J is TRBJ2-7 and V is TRBV4-3; perhaps D is TRBD1 or TRBD2 (5 bases each). V was trimmed by 1 base and J by 2 bases, leaving 12 bases between them. The V gene's germline CDR1 is LGHNA and CDR2 YSLEER. The CDR3 length is 15 residues. The chain's CDR3 is CASSQVGDGPYEQYF. In nucleotides, the CDR3 is TGCGCCAGCAGCCAAGTCGGGGACGGACCCTACGAGCAGTACTTC.

The J gene is TRBJ2-7, the V gene TRBV5-1; D is perhaps TRBD1 (5 bases). V was pared by 1 base and J by 0 bases, with 8 bases between. The CDR3 runs 14 residues. CDR1 and CDR2 from the germline V gene are SGHRS and YFSETQ. CDR3 sequence: CASSLWQGSYEQYF. The CDR3 DNA reads TGCGCCAGCAGCTTGTGGCAGGGCTCCTACGAGCAGTACTTC. The full variable domain, its missing parts supplied by reference TRBV5-1 and TRBJ2-7, is KAGVTQTPRYLIKTRGQQVTLSCSPISGHRSVSWYQQTPGQGLQFLFEYFSETQRNKGNFPGRFSGRQFSNSRSEMNVSTLELGDSALYLCASSLWQGSYEQYFGPGTRLTVT.

The chain recombines TRBV12-3 or TRBV12-4 with TRBJ2-7; 9 bases are a match to TRBD1. J was trimmed by 2 bases and V by 6 bases; bases with no gene match: 8. CDR3 length equals 15 residues. The CDR3 here is CASSPDRGYTYEQYF. The CDR3, as DNA: TGTGCCAGCAGCCCGGACAGGGGCTACACCTACGAGCAGTACTTC.

The sample holds a few counts of this clonotype. The rearrangement links TRBV7-9 to TRBJ2-5, with no clear D. The CDR3 is 12 amino acids. Trimming removed 7 bases at V and 4 bases at J, with 10 bases between. The germline V gene encodes CDR1 SEHNR and CDR2 FQNEAQ (reference sequence). This CDR3 is CASNALGETQYF. The CDR3 nucleotides are TGTGCCAGCAACGCCTTGGGAGAGACCCAGTACTTC.

This clonotype has just a few counts. The chain employs TRBV9 and TRBJ2-5; D unresolved. The CDR3 covers 14 residues. Germline V gives CDR1 SGDLS, CDR2 YYNGEE. Trimming took 3 bases from V and 4 from J, leaving 13 bases between them. The CDR3 sequence is CASSETDTGETQYF. DNA for the CDR3: TGTGCCAGCAGCGAAACGGATACTGGAGAGACCCAGTACTTC.

The CDR3 nucleotides are TGTGCCAGCAGAACGGGGGATTTCGGGGAGCTGTTTTTT. Protein: CASRTGDFGELFF. The chain recombines TRBV6-6 with TRBJ2-2, with D possibly matching TRBD2 (6 bases). V was cut by 6 bases and J by 7 bases, with 12 bases left in between. The germline V gene has CDR1 MNHNY and CDR2 SVGAGI (reference sequence). The length of the CDR3 is 13 residues.

V and J are TRBV20-1 and TRBJ2-1; the match to TRBD2 covers 10 bases. Looked up from germline, CDR1 is DFQATT and CDR2 is SNEGSKA (reference sequence). There are 13 residues in the CDR3. The J segment lost 6 bases and the V segment lost 3 bases, leaving 2 bases of the junction unmatched. The CDR3 DNA is TGCAGTGCTAGGGCTAGCGGGGGCAATGAGCAGTTCTTC. It specifies CSARASGGNEQFF.

This clonotype was detected ten times or more. The chain has TRBV5-1 and TRBJ2-2; perhaps TRBD2 as D (7 bases). Deletions cut 2 bases from V and 1 base from J, with 15 bases between. CDR3 length equals 17 residues. Germline values: CDR1 SGHRS, CDR2 YFSETQ. The CDR3 DNA reads as TGCGCCAGCAGCTTCGGGGGCGGGGGCTTGAACACCGGGGAGCTGTTTTTT. This translates into CASSFGGGGLNTGELFF.